This TCR beta chain comes out of a study of blood T cells in healthy people across ages. Findings of the study overall: Estimates of total diversity, which came from one million sequenced T cells, were considered to be underestimates.

The germline CDR1 and CDR2 sequences are SEHNR and FQNEAQ (reference sequence). V shed 4 bases and J shed 8 bases, with 17 bases lying between them. The CDR3 covers 14 residues. With regard to this clonotype: Its antigen remains unidentified.

Combining a sample-barcoded 5' primer with a J-beta primer mix, a second PCR ran for about 6 to 12 cycles. Samples each returned at least 3 million CDR3-containing paired-end reads. Using its own MiXCR run on the 5' RACE reads, TCRdb lists one record per CDR3 protein. Here the sample spans about 780,000 distinct CDR3 sequences, more than 35% being singletons. This sequence originates from a man of 80 years or more in good health. The V and J genes are TRBV7-9 and TRBJ1-2; D is uncertain. Sequenced sample: blood. The CDR3 loop is CASSSDMRSGGYTF. CDR3 nucleotide sequence: TGTGCCAGCAGCTCAGACATGCGGTCGGGAGGCTACACCTTC.